Given below is one T cell receptor (beta chain) in context. This clone's antigen is unknown. Base-call qualities are not available, and no considerably larger clone is one nucleotide away. The sequencer listed for this sample is Illumina NovaSeq 6000. cDNA libraries for TCRalpha and TCRbeta were prepared by 5'RACE using constant-segment primers, with sample barcodes and unique molecular identifiers added. RNA was extracted from every sample with Trizol reagent. Libraries were amplified in two PCR steps, with a second sample barcode and Illumina TruSeq adapters added in the second step. Sequencing of the libraries was done on an Illumina NovaSeq, producing 2 x 150 bp paired-end reads. Per the authors' processing: Reads were demultiplexed and collapsed into UMI-guided consensus sequences with migec v1.2.7. Using mixcr v2.1.11, the UMI consensuses were aligned to TRA and TRB V and J templates and assembled into clonotypes. A clonotype was counted as expanded or contracted only when both edgeR and NoisET called the clonotype significant, with the noise models trained on biological replicates. For edgeR calls, the thresholds were a false discovery rate-adjusted p below 0.01 and a log2 fold-change of 1. As an exploratory analysis of dynamics, PCA with hierarchical clustering was applied to max-normalized trajectories of the 1000 most abundant clonotypes. Each responding clone was given a CD4 or CD8 phenotype based on the CD4+ and CD8+ repertoires, which had been sequenced separately. The raw public data were reprocessed by TCRdb itself: fastp quality trimming at Q25, MiXCR clonotype calling, in-frame beta chains only. Merged by CDR3 protein, the rows form single entries marked with the most common genes and DNA. It is TCRdb's table, rather than the study itself, that gives the V and J calls and clone size. The sample yields 120,000 to 150,000 distinct CDR3 sequences; 6% were counted once. Approximately 2.2% of the sample is held by the ten biggest clonotypes.

These data belong to a study of T-cell memory formation after mild COVID-19 (dated by TCRdb to 2020 to 2022). About the investigation overall: TCR sequence clusters from the two donors were largely donor specific. In a couple of donors, T-cell clones that expanded and contracted after mild COVID-19 were followed by sequencing TCRalpha and TCRbeta repertoires longitudinally. The cohort was made up of two young adult volunteers, one female and one male, who were previously healthy.

V gives up 10 bases and J gives up 5 bases, and the segment between their germline ends measures 10 bases. Per the germline V gene (reference sequence), LNHNV is the CDR1 and YYDKDF is the CDR2. From its cysteine to its phenylalanine, the CDR3 spans 11 amino acids. The only DNA kept is the CDR3, 33 bases in frame from the first base. PBMCs were isolated by Ficoll-Paque density gradient centrifugation. What the research found in general, with its limitations: Some responding clones were detected in pre-infection memory, suggesting pre-existing cross-reactive memory T cells joined the SARS-CoV-2 response. Only a couple of mild cases were covered in the study, and larger cohorts including severe cases with pre-infection samples were considered necessary. SARS-CoV-2 specificity of the second-wave clones peaking on day 37 was not confirmed. Contracting CD4+ clones were located mainly in the CM and EM memory subsets, whereas CD8+ clones were found to be enriched in EMRA. From day 15 to 85, contracting clones showed balanced CD4/CD8 phenotypes, whereas a second wave of clones that expanded from day 15 to 37 leaned towards CD4+.

The sequenced sample was PBMCs or a T cell subset sorted from them (not recorded which). The rearrangement combines TRBV15 with TRBJ2-3; TRBD1 is a weak D gene call, 6 bases matching. The source is an adult woman who had mild COVID-19 (a few samples of this study predate the infection). The sample titles of this study are shuffled in the database, so cell type and time point are left out; the donor was told from shared clones. The CDR3 reads as follows: CAIGGVDTQYF. The nucleotide sequence is TGTGCCATTGGGGGCGTAGATACGCAGTATTTT.